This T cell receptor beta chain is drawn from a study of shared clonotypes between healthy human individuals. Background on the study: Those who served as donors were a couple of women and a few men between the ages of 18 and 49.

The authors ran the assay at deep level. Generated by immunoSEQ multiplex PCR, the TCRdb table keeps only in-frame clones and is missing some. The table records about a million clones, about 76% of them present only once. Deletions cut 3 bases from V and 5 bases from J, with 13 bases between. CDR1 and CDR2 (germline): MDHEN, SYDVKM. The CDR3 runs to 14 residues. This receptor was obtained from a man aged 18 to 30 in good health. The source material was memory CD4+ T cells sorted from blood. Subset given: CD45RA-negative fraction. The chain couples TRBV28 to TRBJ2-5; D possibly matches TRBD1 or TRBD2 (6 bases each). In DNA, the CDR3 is TGTGCCAGCAGTTTTTCGGGGGCCGGGGAGACCCAGTACTTC. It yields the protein CASSFSGAGETQYF.